This is a list of T cell receptor beta chains from one sample in a study of tumor-infiltrating lymphocytes in localized non-small cell lung cancer. Sequencing was performed with immunoSEQ multiplex PCR; in TCRdb, only in-frame clones are kept and a portion is missing. This sample yields 9,500 or so clones, of which under 80% are seen a single time; roughly 19% belongs to the top ten. Input material: uninvolved lung tissue not adjacent to the tumor. These receptor sequences come from a human donor with non-small cell lung cancer. CDR3s include the opening cysteine and the closing phenylalanine or tryptophan. Each record gives: clone size, J gene, V gene, D gene, CDR3 protein, CDR3 DNA. D genes are given only for firm matches. For some rows the clone size is stated as once, few or many, or as a class when expanded; others skip it.

>NA|TRBJ2-1|TRBV11-2|NA
CASSLFFGQGEQFF
TGTGCCAGCAGCCTATTCTTCGGACAAGGTGAGCAGTTCTTC
>NA|TRBJ1-2|TRBV10-2|NA
CASSDDPGAYGYTF
TGCGCCAGCAGTGATGACCCGGGGGCGTATGGCTACACCTTC
>NA|TRBJ1-2|TRBV30|NA
CAWSVGPRRGYTF
TGTGCCTGGAGTGTAGGCCCCCGCAGAGGCTACACCTTC
>NA|TRBJ1-3|TRBV6-6|NA
CASSFTRDSGNTIYF
TGTGCCAGCAGTTTCACCAGGGACTCTGGAAACACCATATATTTT
>NA|TRBJ1-4|TRBV5-1|NA
CASSSQGPGEKLFF
TGCGCCAGCAGCTCGCAGGGGCCGGGTGAAAAACTGTTTTTT
>NA|TRBJ2-5|TRBV5-4|TRBD2
CASSRRTSGETQYF
TGTGCCAGCAGCCGGCGGACTAGCGGGGAGACCCAGTACTTC
>NA|TRBJ1-3|TRBV28|NA
CASYLTAGNTIYF
TGTGCCAGCTACCTAACGGCGGGAAACACCATATATTTT
>few|TRBJ1-2|TRBV5-4|TRBD1
CASSQGGQGKNYGYTF
TGCGCCAGCAGCCAGGGGGGACAGGGGAAAAACTATGGCTACACCTTC
>once|TRBJ1-4|TRBV9|TRBD1
CASSTRQGSFEKLFF
TGTGCCAGCAGCACAAGACAGGGGTCGTTTGAAAAACTGTTTTTT
>NA|TRBJ1-1|TRBV29-1|TRBD1
CSVDMDRRAFF
TGCAGCGTTGATATGGACAGGAGAGCTTTCTTT
>NA|TRBJ1-6|TRBV7-2|TRBD1
CASSPRTGLNNSPLHF
TGTGCCAGCAGCCCTCGGACAGGGCTTAATAATTCACCCCTCCACTTT
>NA|TRBJ2-3|TRBV7-9|NA
CASSLSGLRRADTQYF
TGTGCCAGCAGCTTATCGGGGTTGCGAAGGGCAGATACGCAGTATTTT
>NA|TRBJ2-2|TRBV2|NA
CASRVGTGELFF
TGTGCCAGCAGGGTGGGGACCGGGGAGCTGTTTTTT
>once|TRBJ1-3|TRBV7-9|NA
CASSRALTDLYSGNTIYF
TGTGCCAGCAGCAGAGCACTGACGGATCTGTACTCTGGAAACACCATATATTTT
>NA|TRBJ1-1|TRBV6-6|TRBD1
CASRTGRNTEAFF
TGTGCCAGCAGGACAGGGCGGAACACTGAAGCTTTCTTT
>NA|TRBJ2-1|TRBV30|NA
CAWREIGAHNEQFF
TGTGCCTGGAGGGAAATTGGGGCCCACAATGAGCAGTTCTTC